This paragraph covers one T cell receptor beta chain sequence. This specimen comes from a study of blood T cell repertoires in COVID-19. The assay was immunoSEQ multiplex PCR, and TCRdb's table has in-frame clones only and misses some. Of 400,000 or so clones in the sample, 70% to 90% were seen once. CDR3 size: 16 residues. V dropped 5 bases and J dropped 3 bases, with 19 bases sitting between them. Germline loops: CDR1 MDHEN, CDR2 SYDVKM. The material sequenced was peripheral blood. This sequence was found in a human donor in a cohort sampled during active COVID-19. This chain joins TRBV28 and TRBJ1-1; no clear D gene. Here the CDR3 reads CASSPLRVVLDTEAFF. In DNA form, the CDR3 reads TGTGCCAGCAGTCCTCTTCGGGTTGTTCTCGACACTGAAGCTTTCTTT.